This is a list of T cell receptor beta chains from one sample in a study of blood T cell repertoires in COVID-19. TCRdb's table, derived via immunoSEQ multiplex PCR, lists solely in-frame clones and lacks some. Here the sample spans over 45,000 clones, 75% to 95% being singletons. The specimen sequenced was peripheral blood. Receptors were obtained from a man in his sixties or seventies with acute or convalescent COVID-19. The CDR3 runs from the conserved cysteine through the conserved F or W. Fields, in order: D gene, J gene, CDR3 length, V gene, CDR3 DNA, CDR3 protein. A D gene is named only where the DNA matches it firmly.

- TRBJ1-6 14 TRBV10-3 TGTGCCATCAGTGTACAGGGCATTGGCTCACCCCTCCACTTT CAISVQGIGSPLHF
- TRBJ2-7 12 TRBV24-1 TGTGCCACCAGTAACAGGGACTACGAGCAGTACTTC CATSNRDYEQYF
TRBD2 TRBJ2-1 14 TRBV6-5 TGTGCCACCGGGGTACGGACTAGCGGGAATGAGCAGTTCTTC CATGVRTSGNEQFF
TRBD1 TRBJ1-5 14 TRBV18 TGTGCCAGCTCTCGACAGGGTCTTGGTCAGCCCCAGCATTTT CASSRQGLGQPQHF
- TRBJ1-2 11 TRBV1 TGCACCAGCAGCCAGGCGGAAGGCTACACCTTC CTSSQAEGYTF
TRBD1 TRBJ1-2 15 TRBV3-1/TRBV3-2 TGTGCCAGCAGCCAAGCCGGGACAGGGGGGCCCGACTACACCTTC CASSQAGTGGPDYTF
- TRBJ2-7 14 TRBV6-5 TGTGCCAGCAGTACCCGGGACACCGACTACGAGCAGTACTTC CASSTRDTDYEQYF
- TRBJ1-2 15 TRBV5-1 TGCGCCAGCAGGGTTGGATACAGGGACCCCTATGGCTACACCTTC CASRVGYRDPYGYTF
- TRBJ2-7 14 TRBV2 TGTGCCAGCCGTCGGGACACCCACCCCTACGAGCAGTACTTC CASRRDTHPYEQYF
TRBD2 TRBJ2-5 17 TRBV9 TGTGCCAGCAGCGTAGGAGTCGGGCGGGGGGGCGTAGAGACCCAGTACTTC CASSVGVGRGGVETQYF
- TRBJ2-3 16 TRBV4-3 TGCGCCAGCAGCCTAAGCCAGGGTGGAGGCACAGATACGCAGTATTTT CASSLSQGGGTDTQYF
TRBD2 TRBJ2-2 14 TRBV3-1/TRBV3-2 TGTGCCAGCAGCCAAGGGGGGGGAACCGGGGAGCTGTTTTTT CASSQGGGTGELFF
TRBD1 TRBJ1-4 12 TRBV2 TGTGCCACGGGACAGCAAAATGAAAAACTGTTTTTT CATGQQNEKLFF
- TRBJ1-5 12 TRBV19 TGTGCCAGTAGTAGAGGGAATCAGCCCCAGCATTTT CASSRGNQPQHF
- TRBJ2-5 15 TRBV11-1 TGTGCCAGCAGCTATCGCCCCGCGGAGCGAGAGACCCAGTACTTC CASSYRPAERETQYF
TRBD2 TRBJ2-3 18 TRBV5-1 TGCGCCAGCAGCTTGCTAGACGGGGGGACGATTAGCACAGATACGCAGTATTTT CASSLLDGGTISTDTQYF